This T cell receptor beta chain was retrieved from a study of CD8+ T cells in alopecia areata. As the sequencing template, cDNA was produced by extracting RNA and reverse transcribing it. Here immunoSEQ multiplex PCR was the method, and the copy in TCRdb shows in-frame clones only, minus some. The table has about 250,000 clones, around two thirds seen once. This clone was counted a few times. The germline CDR1 and CDR2 sequences are SQVTM and ANQGSEA. Trimming took off 5 bases at V and 8 bases at J, with 13 bases between the two ends. This CDR3 has 12 residues. This chain joins TRBV29-1 and TRBJ2-1, with D uncertain. Sequenced here: CD4+ T cells sorted from blood, sampled at week 0. The TCR comes from a human donor with alopecia areata. Here the CDR3 DNA reads TGCAGCGTTCGCCGCAGGATGGATGAGCAGTTCTTC. Its translation: CSVRRRMDEQFF.